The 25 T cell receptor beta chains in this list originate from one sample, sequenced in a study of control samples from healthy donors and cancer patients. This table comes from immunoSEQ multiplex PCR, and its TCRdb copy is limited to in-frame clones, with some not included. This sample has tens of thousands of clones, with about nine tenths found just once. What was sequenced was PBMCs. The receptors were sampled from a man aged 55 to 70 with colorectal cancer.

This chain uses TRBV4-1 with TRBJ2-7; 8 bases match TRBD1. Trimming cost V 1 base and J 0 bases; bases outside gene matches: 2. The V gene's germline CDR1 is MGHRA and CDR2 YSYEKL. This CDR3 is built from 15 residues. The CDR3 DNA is TGCGCCAGCAGCCAAGGACAGGGGTACTCCTACGAGCAGTACTTC. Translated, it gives CASSQGQGYSYEQYF.

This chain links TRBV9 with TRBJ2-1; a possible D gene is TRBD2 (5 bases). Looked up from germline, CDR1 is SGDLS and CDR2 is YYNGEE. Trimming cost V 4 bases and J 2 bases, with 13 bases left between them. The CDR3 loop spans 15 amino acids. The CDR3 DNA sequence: TGTGCCAGCAGCAGAGAGGCGGGCCCCTACAATGAGCAGTTCTTC. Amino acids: CASSREAGPYNEQFF.

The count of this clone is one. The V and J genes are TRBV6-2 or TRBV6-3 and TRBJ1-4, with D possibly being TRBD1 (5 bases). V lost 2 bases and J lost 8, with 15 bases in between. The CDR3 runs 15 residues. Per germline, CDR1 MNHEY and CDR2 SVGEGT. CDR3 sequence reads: CASSYPAGAGEKLFF. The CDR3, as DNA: TGTGCCAGCAGTTACCCCGCCGGGGCAGGGGAAAAACTGTTTTTT.

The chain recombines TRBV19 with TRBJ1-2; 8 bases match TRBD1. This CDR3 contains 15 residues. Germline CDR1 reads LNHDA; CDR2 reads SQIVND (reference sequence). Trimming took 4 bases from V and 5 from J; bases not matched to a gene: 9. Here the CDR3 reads CASSTPDRGGYGYTF. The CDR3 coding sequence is TGTGCCAGTAGTACGCCCGACAGGGGTGGATATGGCTACACCTTC.

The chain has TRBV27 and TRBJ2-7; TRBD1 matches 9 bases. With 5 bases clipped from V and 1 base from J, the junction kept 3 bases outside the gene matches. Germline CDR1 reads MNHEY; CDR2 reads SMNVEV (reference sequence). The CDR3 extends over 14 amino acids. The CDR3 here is CASSPQGASYEQYF. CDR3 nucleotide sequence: TGTGCCAGCAGTCCACAGGGGGCTTCCTACGAGCAGTACTTC.

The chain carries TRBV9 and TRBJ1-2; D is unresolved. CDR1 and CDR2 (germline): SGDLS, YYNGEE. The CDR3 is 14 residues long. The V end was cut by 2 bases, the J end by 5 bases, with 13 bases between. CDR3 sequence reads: CASSVSPDGYGYTF. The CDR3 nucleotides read TGTGCCAGCAGCGTCTCTCCAGATGGATATGGCTACACCTTC.

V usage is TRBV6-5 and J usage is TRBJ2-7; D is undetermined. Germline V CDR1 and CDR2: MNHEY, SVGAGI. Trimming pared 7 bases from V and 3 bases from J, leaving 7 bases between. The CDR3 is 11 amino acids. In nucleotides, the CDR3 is TGTGCCAGCAAGGTGAACTACGAGCAGTACTTC. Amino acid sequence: CASKVNYEQYF.

For the CDR3, the DNA is TGTGCCAGCAGCACACAGGGAGGGCGCGAGGACGAGCAGTACTTC. It is translated as CASSTQGGREDEQYF. The chain combines TRBV7-2 with TRBJ2-7; D might be TRBD2 (7 bases). The length of the CDR3 is 15 residues. V lost 5 bases and J lost 5, with 19 bases in between. Looked up from germline, CDR1 is SGHTA and CDR2 is FQGNSA.

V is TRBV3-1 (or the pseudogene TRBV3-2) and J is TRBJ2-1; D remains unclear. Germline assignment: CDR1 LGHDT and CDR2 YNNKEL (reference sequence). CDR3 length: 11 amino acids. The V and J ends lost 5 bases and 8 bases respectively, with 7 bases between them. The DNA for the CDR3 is TGTGCCAGCAGCGGCCTTGATGAGCAGTTCTTC. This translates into CASSGLDEQFF.

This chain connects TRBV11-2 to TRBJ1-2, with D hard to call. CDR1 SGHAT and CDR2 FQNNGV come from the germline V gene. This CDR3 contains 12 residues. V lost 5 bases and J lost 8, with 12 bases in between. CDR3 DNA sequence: TGTGCCAGCAGCCCCGACCAATGGGGCTACACCTTC. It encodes CASSPDQWGYTF.

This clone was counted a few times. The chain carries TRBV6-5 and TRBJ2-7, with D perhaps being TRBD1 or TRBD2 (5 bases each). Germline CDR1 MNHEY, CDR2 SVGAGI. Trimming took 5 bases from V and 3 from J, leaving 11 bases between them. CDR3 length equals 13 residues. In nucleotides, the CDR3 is TGTGCCAGCAGTCTACGGGACGGCTACGAGCAGTACTTC. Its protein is CASSLRDGYEQYF.

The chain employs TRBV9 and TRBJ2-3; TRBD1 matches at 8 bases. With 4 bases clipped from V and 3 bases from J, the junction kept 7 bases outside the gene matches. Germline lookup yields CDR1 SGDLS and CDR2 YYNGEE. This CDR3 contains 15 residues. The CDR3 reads CASSPRQGATDTQYF. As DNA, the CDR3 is TGTGCCAGCAGCCCCCGCCAGGGGGCGACAGATACGCAGTATTTT.

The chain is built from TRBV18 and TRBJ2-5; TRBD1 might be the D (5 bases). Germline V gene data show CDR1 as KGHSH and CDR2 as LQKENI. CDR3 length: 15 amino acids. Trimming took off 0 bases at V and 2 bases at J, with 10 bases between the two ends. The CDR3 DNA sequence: TGTGCCAGCTCACCACCAGGGGTATTACAAGAGACCCAGTACTTC. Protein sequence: CASSPPGVLQETQYF.

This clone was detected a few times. In nucleotides, the CDR3 is TGTGCCAGCGGGGCAGGGCACACAGATACGCAGTATTTT. Translating gives CASGAGHTDTQYF. This sequence joins TRBV6-4 and TRBJ2-3; a weak D match, TRBD1 (5 bases). Germline assignment: CDR1 MRHNA and CDR2 SNTAGT. V dropped 8 bases and J dropped 2 bases, with 11 bases sitting between them. This CDR3 has 13 amino acids.

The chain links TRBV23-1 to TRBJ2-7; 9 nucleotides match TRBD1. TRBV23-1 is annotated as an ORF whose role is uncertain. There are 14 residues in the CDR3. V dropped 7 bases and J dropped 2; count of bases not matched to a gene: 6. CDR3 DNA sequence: TGCGCCAGCACAGCGGGACAGGGAACCTACGAGCAGTACTTC. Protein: CASTAGQGTYEQYF.

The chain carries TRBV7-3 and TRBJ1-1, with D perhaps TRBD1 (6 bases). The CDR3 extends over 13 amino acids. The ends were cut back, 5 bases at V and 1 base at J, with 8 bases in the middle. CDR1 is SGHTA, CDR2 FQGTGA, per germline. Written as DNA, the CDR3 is TGTGCCAGCAGCGCGGACAGGAACACTGAAGCTTTCTTT. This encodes CASSADRNTEAFF.

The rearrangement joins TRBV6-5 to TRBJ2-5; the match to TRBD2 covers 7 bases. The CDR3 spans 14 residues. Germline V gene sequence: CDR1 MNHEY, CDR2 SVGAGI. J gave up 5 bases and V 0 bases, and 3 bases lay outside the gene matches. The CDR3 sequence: CASSYSWGGETQYF. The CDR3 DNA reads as TGTGCCAGCAGTTACTCCTGGGGAGGGGAGACCCAGTACTTC.

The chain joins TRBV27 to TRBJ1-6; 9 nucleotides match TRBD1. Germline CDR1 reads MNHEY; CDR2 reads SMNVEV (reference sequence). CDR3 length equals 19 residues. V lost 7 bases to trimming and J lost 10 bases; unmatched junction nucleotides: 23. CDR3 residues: CASTISGTGRFWGNSPLHF. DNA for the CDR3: TGTGCCAGCACCATCAGTGGGACAGGGAGGTTTTGGGGGAACTCACCCCTCCACTTT.

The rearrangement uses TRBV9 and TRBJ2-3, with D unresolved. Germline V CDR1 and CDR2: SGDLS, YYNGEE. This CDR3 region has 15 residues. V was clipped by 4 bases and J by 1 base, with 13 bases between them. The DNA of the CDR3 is TGTGCCAGCAGCTCCGGACCCGGAGGCACAGATACGCAGTATTTT. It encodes CASSSGPGGTDTQYF.

This CDR3 reads CASSLQDSYEQYF. The CDR3 DNA is TGCGCCAGCAGCTTACAGGACTCCTACGAGCAGTACTTC. The chain uses TRBV5-1 and TRBJ2-7; a weak D match, TRBD1 (5 bases). Germline V lookup: CDR1 SGHRS, CDR2 YFSETQ. This CDR3 comprises 13 residues. The V end lost 2 bases, the J end lost 0 bases, and 6 bases lay between the germline ends.

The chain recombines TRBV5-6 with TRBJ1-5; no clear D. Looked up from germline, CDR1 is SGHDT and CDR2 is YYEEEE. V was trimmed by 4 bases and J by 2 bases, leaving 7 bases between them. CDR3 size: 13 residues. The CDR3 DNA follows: TGTGCCAGCAGCCTGATGGGCAATCAGCCCCAGCATTTT. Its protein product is CASSLMGNQPQHF. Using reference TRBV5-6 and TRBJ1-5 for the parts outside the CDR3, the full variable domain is DAGVTQSPTHLIKTRGQQVTLRCSPKSGHDTVSWYQQALGQGPQFIFQYYEEEERQRGNFPDRFSGHQFPNYSSELNVNALLLGDSALYLCASSLMGNQPQHFGDGTRLSIL.

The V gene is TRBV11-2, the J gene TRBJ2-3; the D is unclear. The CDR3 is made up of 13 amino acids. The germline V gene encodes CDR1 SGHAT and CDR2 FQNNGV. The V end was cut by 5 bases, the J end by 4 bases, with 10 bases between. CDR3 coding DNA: TGTGCCAGCAGCCCTGATCGATCAGATACGCAGTATTTT. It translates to CASSPDRSDTQYF.

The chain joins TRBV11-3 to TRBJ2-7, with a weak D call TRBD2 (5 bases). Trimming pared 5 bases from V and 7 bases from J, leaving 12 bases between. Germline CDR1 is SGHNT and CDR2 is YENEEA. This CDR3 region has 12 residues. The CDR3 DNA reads TGTGCCAGCAGCCCCACCTCGGGGGAGCAGTACTTC. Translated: CASSPTSGEQYF. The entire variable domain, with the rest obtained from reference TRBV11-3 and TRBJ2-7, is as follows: EAGVVQSPRYKIIEKKQPVAFWCNPISGHNTLYWYLQNLGQGPELLIRYENEEAVDDSQLPKDRFSAERLKGVDSTLKIQPAELGDSAVYLCASSPTSGEQYFGPGTRLTVT.

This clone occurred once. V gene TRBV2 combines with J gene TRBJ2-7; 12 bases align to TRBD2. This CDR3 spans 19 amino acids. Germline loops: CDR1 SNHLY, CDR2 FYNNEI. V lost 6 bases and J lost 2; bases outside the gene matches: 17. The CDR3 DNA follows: TGTGCCAGCAGCCTCGGGGGACAAACTAGCGGGGGGCCGACCTACGAGCAGTACTTC. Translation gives CASSLGGQTSGGPTYEQYF.

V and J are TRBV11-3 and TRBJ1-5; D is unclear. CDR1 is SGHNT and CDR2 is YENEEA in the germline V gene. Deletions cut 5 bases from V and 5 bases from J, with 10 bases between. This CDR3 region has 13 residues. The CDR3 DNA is TGTGCCAGCAGCCCTGACCCTTATCAGCCCCAGCATTTT. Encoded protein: CASSPDPYQPQHF.